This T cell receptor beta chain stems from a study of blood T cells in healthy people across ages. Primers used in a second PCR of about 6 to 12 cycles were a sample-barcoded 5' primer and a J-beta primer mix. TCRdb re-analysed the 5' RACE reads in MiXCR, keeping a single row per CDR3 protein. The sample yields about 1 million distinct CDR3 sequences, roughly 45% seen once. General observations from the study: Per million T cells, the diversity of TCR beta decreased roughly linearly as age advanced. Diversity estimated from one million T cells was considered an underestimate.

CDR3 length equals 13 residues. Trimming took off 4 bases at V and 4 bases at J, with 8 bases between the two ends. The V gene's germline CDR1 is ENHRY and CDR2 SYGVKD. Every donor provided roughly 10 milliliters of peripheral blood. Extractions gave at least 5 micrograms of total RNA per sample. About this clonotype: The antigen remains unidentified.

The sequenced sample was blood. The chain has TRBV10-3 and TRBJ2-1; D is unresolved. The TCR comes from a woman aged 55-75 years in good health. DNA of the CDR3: TGTGCCATCAGTGTACAACGTTACAATGAGCAGTTCTTC. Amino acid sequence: CAISVQRYNEQFF.